This entry lists 26 T cell receptor beta chains sequenced from one sample in a study of T cells in women clearing cervical HPV infection (dated by TCRdb to the late 2010s). Library preparation employed the immunoSEQ multiplex PCR assay. TCRdb holds this immuneACCESS table with in-frame rearrangements only. Some clones are missing; in checked studies, unresolved V genes explain under half, and the rest has no known cause. The sample's records list about 18,000 clones. The ten biggest clones cover approximately 14% of the sample. The sequenced material came from blood buffy coat. The receptors come from a woman aged 18 to 75 with a cervical HPV16 infection that either progressed to CIN3+ or cleared (not recorded which).

In regard to this clone: Read data end 3 residues before the CDR3 end; the end is taken from the germline J gene. This rearrangement joins TRBV5-5 to TRBJ2-3; tentatively, D is TRBD2 (6 bases). The germline CDR1 and CDR2 sequences are SGHKS and YYEKEE (reference sequence). Trimming took off 2 bases at V and 1 base at J, with 11 bases between the two ends. The CDR3 is made up of 15 amino acids. The CDR3 spells CASSFLGGGTDTQYF. CDR3 bases read: TGTGCCAGCAGCTTTCTGGGCGGGGGCACAGATACG. Full variable domain (missing parts from reference TRBV5-5 and TRBJ2-3): DAGVTQSPTHLIKTRGQQVTLRCSPISGHKSVSWYQQVLGQGPQFIFQYYEKEERGRGNFPDRFSARQFPNYSSELNVNALLLGDSALYLCASSFLGGGTDTQYFGPGTRLTVL.

A remark on this clone: The read halts 3 residues ahead of the CDR3 end, with the missing end drawn from the germline J gene. This chain connects TRBV5-1 to TRBJ2-5; 15 positions agree with TRBD2. The V and J ends lost 3 bases and 5 bases, in that order; junction bases with no gene match: 5. The CDR3 is 16 amino acids. Germline loops: CDR1 SGHRS, CDR2 YFSETQ. The sequenced CDR3 bases are TGCGCCAGCAGCTCCGGGACTAGCGGGGGGTGGGAGACC. Translating it yields CASSSGTSGGWET. The CDR3 in its entirety is CASSSGTSGGWETQYF. Variable domain in full (rest from reference TRBV5-1 and TRBJ2-5): KAGVTQTPRYLIKTRGQQVTLSCSPISGHRSVSWYQQTPGQGLQFLFEYFSETQRNKGNFPGRFSGRQFSNSRSEMNVSTLELGDSALYLCASSSGTSGGWETQYFGPGTRLLVL.

Notes on this clone: The CDR3 end lies 3 residues beyond the end of the read and is filled in from the germline J gene. The chain employs TRBV5-6 and TRBJ1-2; D not resolved. Germline loops: CDR1 SGHDT, CDR2 YYEEEE. Trimming pared 2 bases from V and 2 bases from J, leaving 10 bases between. The CDR3 consists of 14 residues. CDR3 protein: CASSLRHGNYGYTF. CDR3 bases read: TGTGCCAGCAGCTTAAGGCACGGGAACTATGGC.

This clone is classed as medium-sized (0.01 to 0.1%) by frequency. With the read ending 3 residues before the CDR3 end, the germline J gene is used to fill in that end. The rearrangement joins TRBV5-1 to TRBJ1-6; 8 nucleotides align to TRBD1. CDR1 is SGHRS, CDR2 YFSETQ, per germline. V lost 5 bases, J lost 6 bases, and 4 bases stayed unmatched. The CDR3 has 14 residues. CDR3 DNA, as far as it was read: TGCGCCAGCAGACAGGGACAGGTTAATTCACCC. Protein product: CASRQGQVNSP. The whole CDR3 protein is CASRQGQVNSPLHF.

A note on this clone: The read comes to an end 3 residues before the CDR3 does, leaving the germline J gene to fill in the end. The V and J genes are TRBV29-1 and TRBJ1-1; weak D call: TRBD1 (5 bases). The V and J ends lost 6 bases and 0 bases respectively, with 11 bases between them. CDR3 length: 13 residues. CDR1 and CDR2 (germline): SQVTM, ANQGSEA. The CDR3 protein is CSVGHRMNTEAFF. The part of the CDR3 DNA that was read is TGCAGCGTCGGACACCGCATGAACACTGAA.

A word on this clone: The CDR3 end falls 3 residues outside the read, so it is completed with the germline J gene. J is TRBJ2-1 and V is TRBV5-4; D unresolved. The germline V gene encodes CDR1 SGHNT and CDR2 YYREEE (reference sequence). The CDR3 has 12 residues. V was clipped by 1 base and J by 8 bases, with 7 bases between them. The sequenced part of the CDR3 DNA is TGTGCCAGCAGCTTGACCCTAGATGAG. Its protein is CASSLTLDE. The CDR3, in full, reads CASSLTLDEQFF.

In the case of this clone: Coverage ceases 3 residues before the CDR3 finishes, and the germline J gene fills in the end. This rearrangement joins TRBV6-2 or TRBV6-3 to TRBJ1-1; 7 nucleotides match TRBD1. This CDR3 region has 13 residues. V shed 6 bases and J 3 bases; nucleotides not matched to a gene: 4. Germline V gene lookup returns CDR1 MNHEY and CDR2 SVGEGT. The CDR3 is CASSPTGDTEAFF. The covered CDR3 bases are TGTGCCAGCAGCCCCACAGGGGACACTGAA.

Concerning this clone itself: The CDR3 goes on 3 residues after the read ends, and that part is filled in from the germline J gene. V is TRBV27 and J is TRBJ1-4, with 9 positions matching TRBD1. Germline CDR1 is MNHEY and CDR2 is SMNVEV (reference sequence). This CDR3 region has 15 residues. V lost 5 bases, J lost 8 bases, and 9 bases stayed unmatched. The covered CDR3 bases are TGTGCCAGCAGTCGAGGACAGGGGCGAGGGGAAAAA. Translated, it gives CASSRGQGRGEK. In full, the CDR3 reads CASSRGQGRGEKLFF. The full variable domain, with the rest looked up from reference TRBV27 and TRBJ1-4, is EAQVTQNPRYLITVTGKKLTVTCSQNMNHEYMSWYRQDPGLGLRQIYYSMNVEVTDKGDVPEGYKVSRKEKRNFPLILESPSPNQTSLYFCASSRGQGRGEKLFFGSGTQLSVL.

Note on this clone: Coverage ceases 3 residues before the CDR3 finishes, and the germline J gene fills in the end. The sample carries other DNA sequences with the same CDR3. This chain joins TRBV5-1 and TRBJ2-5, with 9 bases identical to TRBD2. The germline gives CDR1 SGHRS, CDR2 YFSETQ. The length of the CDR3 is 15 residues. Losses at the gene ends were 1 base for V and 5 bases for J; bases not matched to a gene: 6. The part of the CDR3 DNA that was read is TGCGCCAGCAGCTTGTTGCGGGGGGGCTTTGAGACC. Encoded protein: CASSLLRGGFET. The entire CDR3 sequence reads CASSLLRGGFETQYF.

In regard to this clone: The read falls 3 residues short of the CDR3 end, and the missing part is taken from the germline J gene. V and J are TRBV4-2 and TRBJ1-3; 7 bases are a match to TRBD1. Germline V gene sequence: CDR1 LGHNA, CDR2 YNFKEQ. This CDR3 spans 17 amino acids. Trimming cost V 0 bases and J 4 bases; bases outside gene matches: 9. The part of the CDR3 DNA that was read is TGTGCCAGCAGCCAAGAAAGGCAGGTGGGACAGGGAAACACC. Protein product: CASSQERQVGQGNT. The whole CDR3 sequence is CASSQERQVGQGNTIYF.

About this clone: Sequencing ends 3 residues short of the CDR3 end; the germline J gene provides the rest. This chain uses TRBV19 with TRBJ1-3; no reliable D call. Germline CDR1 reads LNHDA; CDR2 reads SQIVND (reference sequence). The V end lost 4 bases, the J end lost 3 bases, and 16 bases lay between the germline ends. This CDR3 contains 16 residues. CDR3 bases read: TGTGCCAGTAGTACAGATCCGGGGTTCGGTGGAAACACC. This codes for CASSTDPGFGGNT. The entire CDR3 protein reads CASSTDPGFGGNTIYF.

Of note for this clone: The read terminates 3 residues before the CDR3 end, so the remaining end is supplied by the germline J gene. The gene calls are TRBV2 and TRBJ2-1; D perhaps matches TRBD2 (7 bases). The CDR3 extends over 16 amino acids. Trimming removed 3 bases from V and 7 bases from J, with 19 bases in between. Germline CDR1 and CDR2: SNHLY and FYNNEI. The covered CDR3 bases are TGTGCCAGCAGTGACTTTGTGTGGGGGGGCCGTAATGAG. This translates into CASSDFVWGGRNE. The whole CDR3 region reads CASSDFVWGGRNEQFF.

Considering frequency, this clone is medium-sized. With the read ending 3 residues before the CDR3 end, the germline J gene is used to fill in that end. This chain links TRBV4-1 with TRBJ2-3, with 9 bases that match TRBD1. Germline CDR1 MGHRA, CDR2 YSYEKL. J lost 4 bases, V lost 4 bases, and 6 bases had no gene match. CDR3 length: 15 residues. The CDR3 reads CASSPQRTGADTQYF. The sequenced part of the CDR3 DNA is TGCGCCAGCAGCCCACAACGGACAGGGGCAGATACG.

Concerning this clone: The read comes to an end 3 residues before the CDR3 does, leaving the germline J gene to fill in the end. The rearrangement links TRBV20-1 to TRBJ2-1; 8 bases are a match to TRBD2. V lost 0 bases to trimming and J lost 7 bases; unmatched junction nucleotides: 5. This CDR3 spans 14 amino acids. Looked up from germline, CDR1 is DFQATT and CDR2 is SNEGSKA (reference sequence). CDR3 DNA, as far as it was read: TGCAGTGCTAGAGACGGGGGGGCTTTGAATGAG. Its protein is CSARDGGALNE. The full CDR3 protein reads CSARDGGALNEQFF.

As concerns this clone: Coverage ceases 3 residues before the CDR3 finishes, and the germline J gene fills in the end. V and J are TRBV6-2 or TRBV6-3 and TRBJ1-5, with D unresolved. The germline V and J ends were trimmed by 8 bases and 2 bases, with 10 bases remaining between them. The CDR3 consists of 13 residues. Germline CDR1 and CDR2: MNHEY and SVGEGT. The CDR3 bases that were read are TGTGCCAGCGCATACGGGGGCAATCAGCCC. Its protein is CASAYGGNQP. The CDR3 in its entirety is CASAYGGNQPQHF.

As concerns this clone: The CDR3 end lies 3 residues beyond the end of the read and is filled in from the germline J gene. The chain carries TRBV7-9 and TRBJ2-4; 8 nucleotides agree with TRBD1. Germline V gives CDR1 SEHNR, CDR2 FQNEAQ (reference sequence). CDR3 length equals 14 residues. Partial CDR3 DNA: TGTGCCAGCAGCTTAAGGGACAGGAACTATGGT. Translating it yields CASSLRDRNYG. In full, the CDR3 is CASSLRDRNYGQYF.

With respect to this clone: With the read ending 3 residues before the CDR3 end, the germline J gene is used to fill in that end. This sequence joins TRBV5-1 and TRBJ1-4; possible D gene TRBD1, 6 bases. Deletions cut 3 bases from V and 3 bases from J, with 12 bases between. The CDR3 is made up of 15 amino acids. Per the germline V gene, CDR1 is SGHRS and CDR2 is YFSETQ. CDR3 sequence reads: CASSSLGAANEKLFF. The sequenced part of the CDR3 DNA is TGCGCCAGCAGCTCATTGGGGGCTGCTAATGAAAAA.

In regard to this clone: The read comes to an end 3 residues before the CDR3 does, leaving the germline J gene to fill in the end. This chain links TRBV2 with TRBJ2-1; D call uncertain. Trimming stripped 6 bases from V and 9 bases from J, with 15 bases between. The CDR3 sequence is 13 residues long. Germline V gene lookup returns CDR1 SNHLY and CDR2 FYNNEI. This chain's CDR3 is CASSPRPESEQFF. The part of the CDR3 DNA that was read is TGTGCCAGCAGCCCCCGCCCAGAGAGTGAG.

Concerning this clone: The read finishes 3 residues shy of the CDR3 end, and the germline J gene is used to complete it. The V call is TRBV12-3 or TRBV12-4, the J call TRBJ2-2, with TRBD2 identical over 7 bases. Trimming cost V 1 base and J 4 bases; bases outside gene matches: 3. The CDR3 is 15 amino acids. The CDR3 sequence is CASSLVGGITGELFF. The CDR3 DNA, read in part, is TGTGCCAGCAGTTTAGTGGGGGGGATCACCGGGGAG.

A remark on this clone: The read falls 3 residues short of the CDR3 end, and the missing part is taken from the germline J gene. The chain combines TRBV18 with TRBJ2-3, with TRBD2 matching 7 bases. Germline lookup yields CDR1 KGHSH and CDR2 LQKENI. V lost 2 bases, J lost 3 bases, and 26 bases stayed unmatched. The CDR3 sequence is 22 residues long. The CDR3 protein is CASSPRSSRGLAGDQPTDTQYF. The CDR3 DNA, read in part, is TGTGCCAGCTCACCAAGGTCGTCACGGGGATTAGCGGGCGACCAGCCGACAGATACG.

As concerns this clone: The read finishes 3 residues shy of the CDR3 end, and the germline J gene is used to complete it. The V and J genes are TRBV5-1 and TRBJ2-1; D might be TRBD1 (6 bases). The germline gives CDR1 SGHRS, CDR2 YFSETQ. The CDR3 totals 13 residues. Trimming left V 5 bases short and J 7 bases short, with 13 bases between. The CDR3 spells CASRWGPRNEQFF. CDR3 DNA, as far as it was read: TGCGCCAGCAGATGGGGGCCTAGGAATGAG.

Comment on this clone: The read stops 3 residues short of the end of the CDR3; the missing end is completed from the germline J gene. The rearrangement uses TRBV24-1 and TRBJ2-3; D may be TRBD2 (6 bases). The V end lost 4 bases, the J end lost 2 bases, and 15 bases lay between the germline ends. The germline gives CDR1 KGHDR, CDR2 SFDVKD. The CDR3 is 16 residues long. Incomplete CDR3 DNA: TGTGCCACCAGTGACACCTTCGGGGGTTACACAGATACG. It codes for CATSDTFGGYTDT. The entire CDR3 reads CATSDTFGGYTDTQYF.

In regard to this clone: The missing CDR3 end, 3 residues past where the read stops, is filled in from the germline J gene. The V and J genes are TRBV18 and TRBJ2-4; D possibly corresponds to TRBD2 (7 bases). CDR3 length: 15 amino acids. Trimming stripped 2 bases from V and 7 bases from J, with 15 bases between. Germline V gene sequence: CDR1 KGHSH, CDR2 LQKENI. CDR3 DNA, as far as it was read: TGTGCCAGCTCACCAACGGGGGGCGCGAGGAACATT. Amino acids: CASSPTGGARNI. The entire CDR3 protein is CASSPTGGARNIQYF.

To note about this clone: The sequence runs out 3 residues before the end of the CDR3; the remainder is reconstructed from the germline J gene. The gene calls are TRBV20-1 and TRBJ2-1; 16 bases fit TRBD2. V shed 5 bases and J 7 bases; nucleotides not matched to a gene: 5. Per the germline V gene, CDR1 is DFQATT and CDR2 is SNEGSKA (reference sequence). The CDR3 sequence is 15 residues long. The part of the CDR3 DNA that was read is TGCAGTGCTCCCGGGACTAGCGGGAGGGTGAATGAG. It codes for CSAPGTSGRVNE. The full CDR3 protein reads CSAPGTSGRVNEQFF.

Note on this clone: The CDR3 end is not reached by the read, which stops 3 residues before it; the germline J gene fills it in. The V and J genes are TRBV9 and TRBJ2-1, with D possibly TRBD2 on 5 matching bases. CDR1 is SGDLS and CDR2 is YYNGEE in the germline V gene. The V and J ends lost 0 bases and 3 bases respectively, with 13 bases between them. CDR3 length: 16 residues. CDR3 sequence: CASSVVGSRGYNEQFF. The part of the CDR3 DNA that was read is TGTGCCAGCAGCGTAGTGGGTAGCCGGGGCTACAATGAG.

Note on this clone: Coverage ceases 3 residues before the CDR3 finishes, and the germline J gene fills in the end. This chain links TRBV5-1 with TRBJ2-1, with D tentatively TRBD2 (7 bases). The CDR3 extends over 15 amino acids. Germline CDR1 SGHRS, CDR2 YFSETQ. Trimming cost V 7 bases and J 6 bases, with 20 bases left between them. CDR3 sequence reads: CASWLGGGLTNEQFF. The CDR3 bases that were read are TGCGCCAGCTGGCTAGGCGGGGGCCTTACCAATGAG.